This entry lists 27 T cell receptor beta chains sequenced from one sample in a study of T-cell memory formation after mild COVID-19. A single record per CDR3 protein comes from TCRdb applying MiXCR to the 5' RACE reads. This sample has approximately 300,000 distinct CDR3 sequences, with 8% to 9% found just once. The material sequenced was PBMCs or a T cell subset sorted from them (not recorded which). Every receptor here comes from a young man who had mild COVID-19 (a few samples of this study predate the infection). Cell type and time point are not known.

Ten or more counts support this clonotype. The chain recombines TRBV7-2 with TRBJ2-5; D is ambiguous. The CDR3 loop spans 11 amino acids. CDR1 SGHTA and CDR2 FQGNSA come from the germline V gene. V was pared by 5 bases and J by 5 bases, with 6 bases between. The CDR3 protein is CASSTFETQYF. CDR3 bases: TGTGCCAGCAGCACTTTCGAGACCCAGTACTTC.

The chain is built from TRBV12-3 or TRBV12-4 and TRBJ1-1; 10 positions agree with TRBD1. Losses at the gene ends were 5 bases for V and 3 bases for J; bases not matched to a gene: 9. The CDR3 spans 16 residues. The CDR3 loop is CASSVWTGGVDTEAFF. The CDR3 DNA is TGTGCCAGCAGTGTATGGACAGGGGGGGTAGACACTGAAGCTTTCTTT.

The rearrangement joins TRBV6-1 to TRBJ2-7; 9 nucleotides line up with TRBD1. The CDR3 loop spans 16 amino acids. The V and J ends lost 1 base and 6 bases, in that order; junction bases with no gene match: 10. Germline V CDR1 and CDR2: MNHNS, SASEGT. CDR3 loop: CASSEGGTGKGAEQYF. The CDR3, as DNA: TGTGCCAGCAGTGAAGGCGGGACAGGGAAGGGGGCCGAGCAGTACTTC.

This clonotype was observed a few times. The V call is TRBV27, the J call TRBJ2-3; D is possibly TRBD1 or TRBD2 (5 bases each). This CDR3 has 15 residues. The V gene lost 8 bases and the J gene lost 6 bases, with 21 bases spanning the gap. Germline V gene lookup returns CDR1 MNHEY and CDR2 SMNVEV (reference sequence). The CDR3 reads CASSLRGPLPDTQYF. DNA of the CDR3: TGTGCCAGCTCCCTTCGGGGACCCCTTCCCGATACGCAGTATTTT.

The rearrangement links TRBV6-2 or TRBV6-3 to TRBJ2-1, with a possible D match to TRBD1 (6 bases). The V end lost 7 bases, the J end lost 3 bases, and 13 bases lay between the germline ends. The CDR3 consists of 14 residues. The germline V gene has CDR1 MNHEY and CDR2 SVGEGT. CDR3 nucleotides: TGTGCCAGCAACGGGGACATGGTCTACAATGAGCAGTTCTTC. Translation: CASNGDMVYNEQFF.

This chain's CDR3 is CASSLLGPQFF. The CDR3 DNA sequence: TGTGCCAGCAGTTTGCTGGGACCTCAGTTCTTC. V and J are TRBV12-3 or TRBV12-4 and TRBJ2-1; D could derive from TRBD1 or TRBD2 (5 bases each). V was shortened by 3 bases and J by 13 bases, with 10 bases between the two germline ends. This CDR3 is built from 11 residues.

In this sample, this clonotype turned up a few times. This chain uses TRBV15 with TRBJ2-3; tentative D call: TRBD1 (6 bases). Per germline, CDR1 LNHNV and CDR2 YYDKDF (reference sequence). V was shortened by 1 base and J by 1 base, with 9 bases between the two germline ends. The CDR3 is 15 residues long. CDR3 nucleotides: TGTGCCACCAGCAGAGCCAGGGGAGGCACAGATACGCAGTATTTT. This codes for CATSRARGGTDTQYF.

The chain recombines TRBV6-2 or TRBV6-3 with TRBJ1-2, with 8 bases aligning to TRBD1. Germline CDR1 is MNHEY and CDR2 is SVGEGT. This CDR3 comprises 13 residues. V was clipped by 2 bases and J by 8 bases; unmatched bases: 4. The CDR3: CASSYVDRDGYTF. In nucleotides, the CDR3 is TGTGCCAGCAGTTACGTGGACAGGGACGGCTACACCTTC.

This clonotype was seen a handful of times. The gene calls are TRBV6-1 and TRBJ2-5; D is undetermined. Germline-derived CDR1 and CDR2 are MNHNS and SASEGT. Trimming took 10 bases from V and 0 from J, leaving 9 bases between them. The CDR3 extends over 12 amino acids. CDR3 nucleotides: TGTGCCACGAGACCCTACCAAGAGACCCAGTACTTC. Protein: CATRPYQETQYF.

This clonotype was seen more than once but under ten times. CDR3 in amino acids: CASSLGASQETQYF. The CDR3 DNA sequence: TGTGCCAGCAGCTTAGGGGCGTCCCAAGAGACCCAGTACTTC. V is TRBV7-9 and J is TRBJ2-5; D remains ambiguous. Germline CDR1 and CDR2: SEHNR and FQNEAQ (reference sequence). Trimming took off 1 base at V and 1 base at J, with 7 bases between the two ends. The CDR3 covers 14 residues.

The J gene is TRBJ1-1, the V gene TRBV3-1, with D maybe TRBD1 (6 bases). CDR1 and CDR2 (germline): LGHDT, YNNKEL (reference sequence). Trimming shortened V by 4 bases and J by 6 bases, and 15 bases separated the two germline ends. CDR3 length: 14 amino acids. CDR3 residues: CASSRVGGAAEAFF. The CDR3 bases are TGTGCCAGCAGCCGGGTGGGGGGGGCTGCTGAAGCTTTCTTT.

The gene calls are TRBV10-3 and TRBJ1-2, with 10 bases that match TRBD1. V lost 3 bases and J lost 7; bases outside the gene matches: 5. The CDR3 is 14 amino acids. Looked up from germline, CDR1 is ENHRY and CDR2 is SYGVKD. The CDR3 sequence: CAISDSGTGAGYTF. The CDR3 DNA sequence: TGTGCCATCAGTGATTCCGGGACAGGGGCTGGCTACACCTTC.

This clonotype appeared a few times. The chain couples TRBV7-9 to TRBJ2-1; D unclear. The germline V gene has CDR1 SEHNR and CDR2 FQNEAQ (reference sequence). The V and J ends lost 5 bases and 5 bases respectively, with 16 bases between them. The CDR3 contains 15 residues. The CDR3 coding sequence is TGTGCCAGCAGCCTACTCAAGATAGGAAACAATGAGCAGTTCTTC. It specifies CASSLLKIGNNEQFF. Together with reference TRBV7-9 and TRBJ2-1, the CDR3 gives the full variable domain: DTGVSQNPRHKITKRGQNVTFRCDPISEHNRLYWYRQTLGQGPEFLTYFQNEAQLEKSRLLSDRFSAERPKGSFSTLEIQRTEQGDSAMYLCASSLLKIGNNEQFFGPGTRLTVL.

This clonotype has just a few counts. V usage is TRBV7-3 and J usage is TRBJ2-1, with 9 bases that match TRBD2. CDR3 length equals 17 residues. V lost 1 base and J lost 1; bases outside the gene matches: 5. Germline CDR1 reads SGHTA; CDR2 reads FQGTGA. The CDR3 reads CASSLIGSGGSYNEQFF. CDR3 nucleotide sequence: TGTGCCAGCAGCTTAATAGGTAGCGGGGGATCCTACAATGAGCAGTTCTTC.

This clonotype was seen a handful of times. The gene calls are TRBV7-3 and TRBJ2-1, with D possibly TRBD2 on 6 matching bases. The germline V gene has CDR1 SGHTA and CDR2 FQGTGA. The CDR3 spans 17 residues. V was trimmed by 5 bases and J by 0 bases, leaving 17 bases between them. CDR3: CASSDGDGGGSYNEQFF. CDR3 sequence (DNA): TGTGCCAGCAGCGACGGGGACGGGGGTGGCTCCTACAATGAGCAGTTCTTC. Full variable domain (rest looked up from reference TRBV7-3 and TRBJ2-1): GAGVSQTPSNKVTEKGKYVELRCDPISGHTALYWYRQSLGQGPEFLIYFQGTGAADDSGLPNDRFFAVRPEGSVSTLKIQRTERGDSAVYLCASSDGDGGGSYNEQFFGPGTRLTVL.

This clonotype has ten or more counts. The genes are TRBV5-1 and TRBJ2-7; 7 positions agree with TRBD1. The CDR3 is 15 amino acids. With 4 bases clipped from V and 2 bases from J, the junction kept 9 bases outside the gene matches. Germline V gene data show CDR1 as SGHRS and CDR2 as YFSETQ. The CDR3 coding sequence is TGCGCCAGCAGCCTGGAAGGGGACAGCACCTACGAGCAGTACTTC. Its protein is CASSLEGDSTYEQYF.

This clonotype was seen more than once but under ten times. The gene calls are TRBV5-4 and TRBJ2-5; the D is unclear. V lost 4 bases and J lost 6, with 19 bases in between. Germline loops: CDR1 SGHNT, CDR2 YYREEE (reference sequence). CDR3 length equals 15 residues. The CDR3 bases are TGTGCCAGCAGCCCGTCCGTTGAACCTGGGAAGACCCAGTACTTC. It is translated as CASSPSVEPGKTQYF.

This clonotype was counted between two and nine times. The chain joins TRBV5-4 to TRBJ1-1, with TRBD1 matching over 7 bases. Germline CDR1 is SGHNT and CDR2 is YYREEE (reference sequence). This CDR3 has 17 amino acids. The junction had 14 bases not matched to a gene; V was cut back by 1 base and J by 5 bases. CDR3 sequence (DNA): TGTGCCAGCAGCTTGCGGGACAGAGGCCGAGGGGGGACTGAAGCTTTCTTT. The encoded protein is CASSLRDRGRGGTEAFF.

The V call is TRBV6-6, the J call TRBJ2-5, with 14 bases lining up with TRBD2. The CDR3 is 16 amino acids. The germline V gene encodes CDR1 MNHNY and CDR2 SVGAGI (reference sequence). V gave up 6 bases and J gave up 4 bases; unmatched junction bases: 7. CDR3 residues: CASRPRGLAGGETQYF. The CDR3 DNA reads TGTGCCAGCAGACCCCGCGGACTAGCGGGGGGAGAGACCCAGTACTTC.

Ten or more counts support this clonotype. An end of the junction does not agree with germline; a read error may underlie this. The chain has TRBV2 and TRBJ2-7; D uncertain. Per the germline V gene, CDR1 is SNHLY and CDR2 is FYNNEI. The CDR3 consists of 13 residues. The CDR3 loop is CASGDLSSGEQYF. The CDR3 DNA follows: TGTGCCAGCGGTGACCTCAGTAGTGGGGAGCAGTACTTC.

This clonotype occurred a few times. The chain recombines TRBV7-3 with TRBJ2-2; D is undetermined. CDR3 length: 13 residues. Germline-derived CDR1 and CDR2 are SGHTA and FQGTGA. V gave up 1 base and J gave up 7 bases, with 7 bases separating them. CDR3 sequence: CASSLNGGGELFF. The CDR3 DNA follows: TGTGCCAGCAGCTTAAACGGTGGCGGGGAGCTGTTTTTT.

The chain has TRBV12-3 or TRBV12-4 and TRBJ2-7; a weak D match, TRBD1 (6 bases). V gave up 2 bases and J gave up 6 bases, with 11 bases separating them. CDR3 length: 13 amino acids. The CDR3 loop reads CASSLQQGGEQYV. The CDR3 nucleotides are TGTGCCAGCAGTTTACAACAGGGTGGCGAGCAGTACGTC.

This clonotype was seen a few times. This chain uses TRBV18 with TRBJ1-1; D not resolved. V gave up 6 bases and J gave up 11 bases, with 16 bases separating them. CDR1 is KGHSH, CDR2 LQKENI, per germline. The length of the CDR3 is 12 residues. The CDR3 loop reads CASSLDGRGAFF. CDR3 nucleotides: TGTGCCAGCTCCCTGGACGGCCGAGGCGCTTTCTTT.

The chain links TRBV10-1 to TRBJ2-7; the D gene could be TRBD1 or TRBD2 (5 bases each). Germline CDR1 and CDR2: WNHNN and SYGVQD (reference sequence). V dropped 8 bases and J dropped 3 bases, with 11 bases sitting between them. There are 12 residues in the CDR3. The CDR3 DNA reads as TGCGCCAGCCGGGACGACGGCTACGAGCAGTACTTC. It codes for CASRDDGYEQYF.

This clonotype was seen more than once but under ten times. The CDR3 region has the DNA TGCGCCAGCAGCCAAAGGACAGGGCTCTTAGGATCGCCCCTCCACTTT. It yields the protein CASSQRTGLLGSPLHF. The rearrangement uses TRBV4-3 and TRBJ1-6, with 8 bases that match TRBD1. V shed 2 bases, J shed 13 bases, and the junction held 13 bases outside the gene matches. Germline assignment: CDR1 LGHNA and CDR2 YSLEER. The CDR3 has 16 residues.

The CDR3 here is CASSVGTVDQPQHF. The CDR3 DNA sequence: TGTGCCAGCAGCGTAGGCACGGTTGACCAGCCCCAGCATTTT. The V gene is TRBV9, the J gene TRBJ1-5; D unresolved. This CDR3 comprises 14 residues. Trimming took off 0 bases at V and 7 bases at J, with 11 bases between the two ends. Germline CDR1 is SGDLS and CDR2 is YYNGEE.

The rearrangement links TRBV10-2 to TRBJ2-7; weak D call: TRBD2 (5 bases). Germline CDR1 reads WSHSY; CDR2 reads SAAADI. V was clipped by 4 bases and J by 0 bases, with 7 bases between them. The CDR3 spans 13 residues. CDR3 nucleotide sequence: TGCGCCAGCAGTGTAGGGAGCTCCTACGAGCAGTACGTC. This gives the protein CASSVGSSYEQYV.